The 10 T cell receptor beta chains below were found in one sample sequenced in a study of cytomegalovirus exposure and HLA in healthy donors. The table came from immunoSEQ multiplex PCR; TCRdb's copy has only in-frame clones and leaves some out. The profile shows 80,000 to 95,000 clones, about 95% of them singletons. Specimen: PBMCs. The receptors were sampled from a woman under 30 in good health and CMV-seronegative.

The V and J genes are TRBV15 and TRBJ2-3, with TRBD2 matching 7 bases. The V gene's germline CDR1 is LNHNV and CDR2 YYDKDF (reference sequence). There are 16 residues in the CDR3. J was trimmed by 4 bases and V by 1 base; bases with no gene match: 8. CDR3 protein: CATSRGESSGADTQYF. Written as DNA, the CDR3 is TGTGCCACCAGCAGAGGGGAGTCTAGCGGAGCAGATACGCAGTATTTT.

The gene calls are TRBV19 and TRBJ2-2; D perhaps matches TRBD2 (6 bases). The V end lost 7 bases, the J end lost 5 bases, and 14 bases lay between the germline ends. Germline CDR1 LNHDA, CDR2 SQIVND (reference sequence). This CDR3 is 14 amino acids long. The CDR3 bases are TGTGCCAGTAAGTCCGGGACTCCGACCGGGGAGCTGTTTTTT. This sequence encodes CASKSGTPTGELFF.

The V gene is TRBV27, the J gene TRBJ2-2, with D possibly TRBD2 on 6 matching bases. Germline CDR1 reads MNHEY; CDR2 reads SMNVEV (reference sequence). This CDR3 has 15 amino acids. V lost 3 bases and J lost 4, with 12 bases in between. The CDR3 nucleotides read TGTGCCAGCAGTTTCATGGTCGGGGGCACCGGGGAGCTGTTTTTT. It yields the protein CASSFMVGGTGELFF.

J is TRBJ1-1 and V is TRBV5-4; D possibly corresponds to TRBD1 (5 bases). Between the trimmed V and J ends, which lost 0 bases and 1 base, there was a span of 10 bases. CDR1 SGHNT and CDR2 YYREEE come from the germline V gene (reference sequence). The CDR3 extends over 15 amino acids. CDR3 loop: CASSLESQGNTEAFF. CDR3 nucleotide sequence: TGTGCCAGCAGCTTGGAATCCCAGGGGAACACTGAAGCTTTCTTT.

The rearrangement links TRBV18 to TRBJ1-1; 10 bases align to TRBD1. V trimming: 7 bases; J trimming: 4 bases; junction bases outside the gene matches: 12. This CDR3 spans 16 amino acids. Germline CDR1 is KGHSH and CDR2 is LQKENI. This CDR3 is CASCQMGTGACTEAFF. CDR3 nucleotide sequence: TGTGCCAGCTGTCAAATGGGGACAGGGGCGTGCACTGAAGCTTTCTTT.

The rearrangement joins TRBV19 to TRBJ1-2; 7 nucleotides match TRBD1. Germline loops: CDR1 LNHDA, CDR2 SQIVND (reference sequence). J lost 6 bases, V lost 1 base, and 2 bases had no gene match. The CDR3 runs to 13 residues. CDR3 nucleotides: TGTGCCAGTAGTATAGGACAGGGTGATGGCTACACCTTC. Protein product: CASSIGQGDGYTF.

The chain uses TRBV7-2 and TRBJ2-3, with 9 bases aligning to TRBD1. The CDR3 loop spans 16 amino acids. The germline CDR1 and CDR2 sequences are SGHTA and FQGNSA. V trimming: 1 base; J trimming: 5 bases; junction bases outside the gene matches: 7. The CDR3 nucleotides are TGTGCCAGCAGCTTAGGGGGGACAGGGTCCAAAGATACGCAGTATTTT. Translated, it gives CASSLGGTGSKDTQYF. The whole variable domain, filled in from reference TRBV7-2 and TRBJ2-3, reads GAGVSQSPSNKVTEKGKDVELRCDPISGHTALYWYRQSLGQGLEFLIYFQGNSAPDKSGLPSDRFSAERTGGSVSTLTIQRTQQEDSAVYLCASSLGGTGSKDTQYFGPGTRLTVL.

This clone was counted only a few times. The CDR3 coding sequence is TGTGCCTGGAGTGCATCCGGGACAGGGCGCCCGCAGTACTTC. It specifies CAWSASGTGRPQYF. The rearrangement uses TRBV30 and TRBJ2-7; TRBD1 aligns across 9 bases. Trimming cost V 1 base and J 9 bases; bases outside gene matches: 10. This CDR3 contains 14 residues. Germline CDR1 and CDR2: GTSNPN and SVGIG (reference sequence).

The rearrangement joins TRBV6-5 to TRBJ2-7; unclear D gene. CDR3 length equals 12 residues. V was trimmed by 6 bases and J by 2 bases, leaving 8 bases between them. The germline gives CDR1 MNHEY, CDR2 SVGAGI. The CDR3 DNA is TGTGCCAGCAGGAGATACGCCTACGAGCAGTACTTC. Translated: CASRRYAYEQYF.

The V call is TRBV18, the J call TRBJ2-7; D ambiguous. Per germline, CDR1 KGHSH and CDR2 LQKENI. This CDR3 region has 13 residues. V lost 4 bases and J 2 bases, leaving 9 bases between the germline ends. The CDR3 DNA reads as TGTGCCAGCTCACAAGCTCAGGCCTACGAGCAGTACTTC. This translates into CASSQAQAYEQYF.